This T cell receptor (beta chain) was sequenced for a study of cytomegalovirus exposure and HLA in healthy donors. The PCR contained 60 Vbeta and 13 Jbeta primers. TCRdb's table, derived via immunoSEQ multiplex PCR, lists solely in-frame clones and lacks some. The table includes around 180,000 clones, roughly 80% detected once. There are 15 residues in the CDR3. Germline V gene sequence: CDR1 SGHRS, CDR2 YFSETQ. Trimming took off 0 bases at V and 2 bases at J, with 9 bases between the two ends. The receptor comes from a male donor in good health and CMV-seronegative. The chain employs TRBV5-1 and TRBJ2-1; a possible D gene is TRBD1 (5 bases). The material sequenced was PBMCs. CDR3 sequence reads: CASSLVGRAYNEQFF. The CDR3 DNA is TGCGCCAGCAGCTTGGTAGGCAGGGCCTACAATGAGCAGTTCTTC.